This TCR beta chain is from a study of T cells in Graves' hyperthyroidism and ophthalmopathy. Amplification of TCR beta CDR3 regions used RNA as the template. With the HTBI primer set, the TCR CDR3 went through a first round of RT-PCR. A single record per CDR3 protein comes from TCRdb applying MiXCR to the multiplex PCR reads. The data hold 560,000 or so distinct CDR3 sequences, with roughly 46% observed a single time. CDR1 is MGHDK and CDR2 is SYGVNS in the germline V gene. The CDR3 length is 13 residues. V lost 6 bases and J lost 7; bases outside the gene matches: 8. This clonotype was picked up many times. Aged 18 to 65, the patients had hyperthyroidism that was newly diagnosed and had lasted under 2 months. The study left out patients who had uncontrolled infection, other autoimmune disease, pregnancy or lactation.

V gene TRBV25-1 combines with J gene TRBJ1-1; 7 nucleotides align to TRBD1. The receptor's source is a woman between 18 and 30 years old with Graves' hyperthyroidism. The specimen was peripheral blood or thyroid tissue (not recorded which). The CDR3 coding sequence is TGTGCCAGCAGCCACGGGACAGTTTTTGAAGCTTTCTTT. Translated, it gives CASSHGTVFEAFF.